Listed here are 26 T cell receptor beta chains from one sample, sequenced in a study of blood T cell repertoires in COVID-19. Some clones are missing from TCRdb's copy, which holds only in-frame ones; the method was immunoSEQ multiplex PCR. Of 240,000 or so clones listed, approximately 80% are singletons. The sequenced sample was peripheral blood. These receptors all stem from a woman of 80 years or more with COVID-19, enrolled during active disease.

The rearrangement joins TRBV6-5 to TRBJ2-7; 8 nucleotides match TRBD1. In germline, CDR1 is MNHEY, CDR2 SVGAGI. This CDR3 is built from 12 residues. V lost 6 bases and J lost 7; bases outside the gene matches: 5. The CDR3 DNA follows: TGTGCCAGCAGGACAGGGGAGGTTGAGCAGTACTTC. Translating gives CASRTGEVEQYF.

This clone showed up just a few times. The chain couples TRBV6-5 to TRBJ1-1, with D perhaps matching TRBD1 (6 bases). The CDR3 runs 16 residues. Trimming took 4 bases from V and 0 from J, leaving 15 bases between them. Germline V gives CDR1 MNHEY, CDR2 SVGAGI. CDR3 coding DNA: TGTGCCAGCAGTTTAGGCAGGGGCCTCATGAACACTGAAGCTTTCTTT. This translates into CASSLGRGLMNTEAFF.

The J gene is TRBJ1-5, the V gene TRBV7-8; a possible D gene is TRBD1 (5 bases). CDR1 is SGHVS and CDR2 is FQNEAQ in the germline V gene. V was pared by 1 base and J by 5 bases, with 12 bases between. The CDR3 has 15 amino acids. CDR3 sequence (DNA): TGTGCCAGCAGCTTAGAGTTGGGGCCCTATCAGCCCCAGCATTTT. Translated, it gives CASSLELGPYQPQHF.

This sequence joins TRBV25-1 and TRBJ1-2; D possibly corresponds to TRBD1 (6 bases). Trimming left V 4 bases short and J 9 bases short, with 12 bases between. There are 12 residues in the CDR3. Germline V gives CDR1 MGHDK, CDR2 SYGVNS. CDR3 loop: CASSVQGVSYTF. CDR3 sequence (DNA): TGTGCCAGCAGTGTACAGGGAGTAAGCTACACCTTC.

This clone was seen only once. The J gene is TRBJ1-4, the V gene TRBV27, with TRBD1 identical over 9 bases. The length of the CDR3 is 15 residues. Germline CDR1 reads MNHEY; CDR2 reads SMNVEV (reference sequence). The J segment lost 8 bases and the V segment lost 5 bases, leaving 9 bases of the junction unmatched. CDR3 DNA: TGTGCCAGCAGTGGGGCCGGGACAGGGAACGAAAAACTGTTTTTT. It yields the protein CASSGAGTGNEKLFF.

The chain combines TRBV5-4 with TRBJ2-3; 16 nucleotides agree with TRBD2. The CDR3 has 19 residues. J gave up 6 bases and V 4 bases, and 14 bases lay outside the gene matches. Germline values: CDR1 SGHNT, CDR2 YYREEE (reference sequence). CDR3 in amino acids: CASSPGTSGRAGKRDTQYF. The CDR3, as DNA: TGTGCCAGCAGCCCCGGGACTAGCGGGAGGGCCGGGAAGAGGGATACGCAGTATTTT.

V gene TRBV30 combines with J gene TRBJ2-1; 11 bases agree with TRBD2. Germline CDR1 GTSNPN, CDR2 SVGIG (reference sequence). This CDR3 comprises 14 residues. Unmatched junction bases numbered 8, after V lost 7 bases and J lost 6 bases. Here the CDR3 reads CAFLAGGWGNEQFF. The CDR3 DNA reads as TGTGCCTTCCTAGCGGGAGGCTGGGGCAATGAGCAGTTCTTC.

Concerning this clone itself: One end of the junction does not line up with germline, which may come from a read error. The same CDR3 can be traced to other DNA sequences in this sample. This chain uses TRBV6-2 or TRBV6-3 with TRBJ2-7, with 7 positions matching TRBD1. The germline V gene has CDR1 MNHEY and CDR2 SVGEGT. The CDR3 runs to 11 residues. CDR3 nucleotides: TGTGCCAGCAGCCTAGGGGGCGAGCAGTACTTT. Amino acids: CASSLGGEQYF.

The DNA of the CDR3 is TGTGCCAGCAGCCTCGGTCGGGGTTCTGGAAACACCATATATTTT. As protein: CASSLGRGSGNTIYF. The genes are TRBV13 and TRBJ1-3; D remains ambiguous. Germline V gene data show CDR1 as PRHDT and CDR2 as FYEKMQ (reference sequence). V lost 5 bases, J lost 1 base, and 12 bases lay in between. The CDR3 extends over 15 amino acids.

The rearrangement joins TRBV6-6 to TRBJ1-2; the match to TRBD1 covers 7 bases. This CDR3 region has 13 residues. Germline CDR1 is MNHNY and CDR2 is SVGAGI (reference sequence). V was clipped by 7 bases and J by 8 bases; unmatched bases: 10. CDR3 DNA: TGTGCCAGCACGGCCCAGGGGGATAACGGCTACACCTTC. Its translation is CASTAQGDNGYTF.

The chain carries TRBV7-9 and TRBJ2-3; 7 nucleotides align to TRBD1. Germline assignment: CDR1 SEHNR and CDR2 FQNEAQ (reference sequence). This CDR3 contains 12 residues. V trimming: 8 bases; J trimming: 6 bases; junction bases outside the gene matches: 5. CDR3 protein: CASSSQGDTQYF. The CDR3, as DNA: TGTGCCAGCTCATCACAGGGGGATACGCAGTATTTT.

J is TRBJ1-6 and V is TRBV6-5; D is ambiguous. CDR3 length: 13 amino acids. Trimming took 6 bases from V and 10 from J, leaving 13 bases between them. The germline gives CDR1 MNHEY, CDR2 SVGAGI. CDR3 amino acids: CASSSTLLSPLHF. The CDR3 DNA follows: TGTGCCAGCAGCTCGACCTTACTATCACCCCTCCACTTT.

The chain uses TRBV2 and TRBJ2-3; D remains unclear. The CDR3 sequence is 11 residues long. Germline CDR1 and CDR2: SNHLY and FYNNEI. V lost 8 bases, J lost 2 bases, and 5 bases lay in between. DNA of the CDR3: TGTGCCAGCTTTATCACAGATACGCAGTATTTT. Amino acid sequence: CASFITDTQYF.

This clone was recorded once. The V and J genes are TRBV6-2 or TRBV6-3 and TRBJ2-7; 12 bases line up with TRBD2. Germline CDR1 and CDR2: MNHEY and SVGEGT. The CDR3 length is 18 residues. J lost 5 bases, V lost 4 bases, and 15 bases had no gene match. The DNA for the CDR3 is TGTGCCAGCAGTTTTCAACTAGCGGGAGGCCCAAATGTGAACGAGCAGTACTTC. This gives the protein CASSFQLAGGPNVNEQYF.

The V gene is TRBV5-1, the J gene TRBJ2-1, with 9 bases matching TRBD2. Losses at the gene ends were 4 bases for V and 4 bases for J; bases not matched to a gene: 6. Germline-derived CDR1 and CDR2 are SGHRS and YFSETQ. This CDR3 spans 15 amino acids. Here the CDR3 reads CASSPTSGLYNEQFF. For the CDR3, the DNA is TGCGCCAGCAGCCCGACTAGCGGACTTTACAATGAGCAGTTCTTC.

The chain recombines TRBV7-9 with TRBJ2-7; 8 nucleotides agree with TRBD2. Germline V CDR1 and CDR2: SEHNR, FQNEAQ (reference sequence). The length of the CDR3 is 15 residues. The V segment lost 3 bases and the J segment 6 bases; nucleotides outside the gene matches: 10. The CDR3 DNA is TGTGCCAGCAGCTTGGGACTAGACGGCGTATCCGAGCAGTACTTC. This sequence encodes CASSLGLDGVSEQYF. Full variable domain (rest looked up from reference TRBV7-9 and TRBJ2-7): DTGVSQNPRHKITKRGQNVTFRCDPISEHNRLYWYRQTLGQGPEFLTYFQNEAQLEKSRLLSDRFSAERPKGSFSTLEIQRTEQGDSAMYLCASSLGLDGVSEQYFGPGTRLTVT.

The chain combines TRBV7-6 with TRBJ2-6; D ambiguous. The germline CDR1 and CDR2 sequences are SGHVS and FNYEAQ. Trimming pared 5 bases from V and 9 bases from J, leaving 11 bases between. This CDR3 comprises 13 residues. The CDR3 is CASSPRWVNVLTF. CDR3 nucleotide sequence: TGTGCCAGCAGCCCCAGGTGGGTCAACGTCCTGACTTTC.

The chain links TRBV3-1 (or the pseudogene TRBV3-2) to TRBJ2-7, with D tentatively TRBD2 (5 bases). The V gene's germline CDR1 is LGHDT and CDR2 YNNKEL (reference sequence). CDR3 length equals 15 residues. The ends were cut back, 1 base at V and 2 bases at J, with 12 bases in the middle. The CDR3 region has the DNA TGTGCCAGCAGCCAAGCCGGGAATCCGGCCTACGAGCAGTACTTC. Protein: CASSQAGNPAYEQYF.

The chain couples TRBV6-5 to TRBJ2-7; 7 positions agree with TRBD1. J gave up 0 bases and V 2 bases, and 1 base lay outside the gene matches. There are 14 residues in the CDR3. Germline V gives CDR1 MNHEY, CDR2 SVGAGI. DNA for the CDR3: TGTGCCAGCAGTTACCGGGACAGCTCCTACGAGCAGTACTTC. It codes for CASSYRDSSYEQYF.

The CDR3 spells CASSIQGWQPQHF. For the CDR3, the DNA is TGTGCCAGTAGTATACAGGGTTGGCAGCCCCAGCATTTT. The genes are TRBV19 and TRBJ1-5; D may be TRBD1 (5 bases). Germline CDR1 is LNHDA and CDR2 is SQIVND (reference sequence). The germline V and J ends were trimmed by 2 bases and 7 bases, with 9 bases remaining between them. The CDR3 totals 13 residues.

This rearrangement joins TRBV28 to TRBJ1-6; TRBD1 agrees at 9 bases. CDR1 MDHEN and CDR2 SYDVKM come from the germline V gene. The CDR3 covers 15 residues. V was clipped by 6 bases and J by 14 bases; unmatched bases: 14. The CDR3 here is CASSPSGTGFPSLHF. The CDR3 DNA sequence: TGTGCCAGCAGCCCCAGCGGGACAGGGTTTCCTTCCCTCCACTTT.

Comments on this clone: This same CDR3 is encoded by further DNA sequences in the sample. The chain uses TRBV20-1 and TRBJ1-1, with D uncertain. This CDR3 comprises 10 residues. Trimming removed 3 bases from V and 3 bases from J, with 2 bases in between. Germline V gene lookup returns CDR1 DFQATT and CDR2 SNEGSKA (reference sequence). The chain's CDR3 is CSASYTEAFF. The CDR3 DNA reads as TGCAGTGCTAGCTACACTGAAGCTTTCTTT.

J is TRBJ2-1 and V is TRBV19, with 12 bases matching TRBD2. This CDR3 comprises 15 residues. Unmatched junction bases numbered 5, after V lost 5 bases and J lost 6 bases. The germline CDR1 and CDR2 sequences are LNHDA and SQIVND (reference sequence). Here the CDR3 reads CASSVLAGGGNEQFF. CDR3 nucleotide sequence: TGTGCCAGTAGTGTACTAGCGGGAGGTGGCAATGAGCAGTTCTTC.

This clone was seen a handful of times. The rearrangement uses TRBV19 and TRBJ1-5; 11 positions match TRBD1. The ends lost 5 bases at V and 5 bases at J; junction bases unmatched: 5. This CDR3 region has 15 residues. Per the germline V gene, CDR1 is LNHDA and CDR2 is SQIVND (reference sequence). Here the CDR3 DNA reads TGTGCCAGTAGTCCCCGGACAGGGGGCGATCAGCCCCAGCATTTT. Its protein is CASSPRTGGDQPQHF.

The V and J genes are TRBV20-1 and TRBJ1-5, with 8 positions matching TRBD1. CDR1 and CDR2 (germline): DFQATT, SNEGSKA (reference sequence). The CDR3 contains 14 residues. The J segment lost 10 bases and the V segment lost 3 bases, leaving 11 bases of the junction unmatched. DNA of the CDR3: TGCAGTGCTAGTACAGGACAGGGCTTTGAACCCCAGCATTTT. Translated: CSASTGQGFEPQHF.

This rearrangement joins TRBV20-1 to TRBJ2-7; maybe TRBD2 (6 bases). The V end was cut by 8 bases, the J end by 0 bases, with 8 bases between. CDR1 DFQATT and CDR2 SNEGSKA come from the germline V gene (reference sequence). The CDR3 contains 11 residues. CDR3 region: CSTRGSYEQYF. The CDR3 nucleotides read TGCAGTACGCGGGGCTCCTACGAGCAGTACTTC.